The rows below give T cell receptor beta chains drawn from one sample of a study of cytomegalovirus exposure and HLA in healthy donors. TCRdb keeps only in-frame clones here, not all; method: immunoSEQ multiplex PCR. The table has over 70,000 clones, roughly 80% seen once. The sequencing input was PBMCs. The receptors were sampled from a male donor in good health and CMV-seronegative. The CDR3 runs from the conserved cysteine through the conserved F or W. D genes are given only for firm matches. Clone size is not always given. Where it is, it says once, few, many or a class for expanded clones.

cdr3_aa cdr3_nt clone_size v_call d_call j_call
CASRTGTGDLVQHF TGTGCCAGCAGAACCGGGACAGGTGATCTGGTGCAGCATTTT NA TRBV28 TRBD1 TRBJ1-5
CASSSETSGVYEQFF TGTGCCAGCAGCTCAGAGACTAGCGGGGTTTATGAGCAGTTCTTC NA TRBV11-3 TRBD2 TRBJ2-1
CASSPPGQGADTIYF TGCGCCAGCAGTCCACCGGGACAGGGGGCGGACACCATATATTTT NA TRBV5-1 TRBD1 TRBJ1-3
CASSLFSRTGAFQGYTF TGTGCCAGCAGTTTATTTTCCCGGACAGGGGCCTTTCAAGGCTACACCTTC NA TRBV27 TRBD1 TRBJ1-2
CASSETVNYGYTF TGTGCCAGCAGCGAGACAGTTAACTATGGCTACACCTTC NA TRBV9 NA TRBJ1-2
CASSGTGTGGDYGYTF TGTGCCAGCAGCGGAACCGGGACAGGGGGCGACTATGGCTACACCTTC NA TRBV9 TRBD1 TRBJ1-2
CASSLIGVGYEQYF TGTGCCAGCAGCTTAATAGGGGTCGGGTACGAGCAGTACTTC NA TRBV7-3 NA TRBJ2-7
CASSSRGPSYEQYF TGTGCCAGCTCTTCGCGGGGCCCCTCCTACGAGCAGTACTTC few TRBV7-9 NA TRBJ2-7
CASRSGRALFYEQYF TGTGCCAGCAGGAGCGGGAGGGCCCTCTTCTACGAGCAGTACTTC few TRBV6-5 TRBD2 TRBJ2-7
CASSQAGGIGTEAFF TGCGCCAGCAGCCAAGCTGGGGGGATTGGCACTGAAGCTTTCTTT NA TRBV4-3 NA TRBJ1-1
CATSRDAASTDTQYF TGTGCCACCAGCAGAGATGCGGCTAGCACAGATACGCAGTATTTT NA TRBV15 NA TRBJ2-3
CASSKRDSSSEQYF TGTGCCAGCAGTAAAAGGGACAGTTCCAGCGAGCAGTACTTC few TRBV25-1 TRBD1 TRBJ2-7
CASSFWSPGQGQNTEAFF TGTGCCAGCAGTTTTTGGTCCCCCGGACAGGGCCAGAACACTGAAGCTTTCTTT NA TRBV28 TRBD1 TRBJ1-1
CASSWGTGSYEQYF TGTGCCAGCAGCTGGGGGACAGGCTCCTACGAGCAGTACTTC NA TRBV7-9 TRBD1 TRBJ2-7
CASFEPGGNQPQHF TGTGCCAGCTTCGAACCGGGAGGCAATCAGCCCCAGCATTTT few TRBV6-1 NA TRBJ1-5
CASMYLSGNTGELFF TGCGCCAGCATGTATCTTAGCGGGAACACCGGGGAGCTGTTTTTT NA TRBV5-1 NA TRBJ2-2
CASSLDREQYF TGTGCCAGCAGCTTGGACAGGGAGCAGTACTTC NA TRBV11-2 TRBD1 TRBJ2-7
CASRPGQGGWGTQPQHF TGTGCCAGCAGACCCGGACAGGGGGGATGGGGTACTCAGCCCCAGCATTTT NA TRBV28 TRBD1 TRBJ1-5
CASSFETGAIDTQYF TGTGCCAGCAGCTTCGAGACAGGGGCCATAGATACGCAGTATTTT NA TRBV7-8 TRBD1 TRBJ2-3
CASSPSGGAYNEQFF TGTGCCAGCAGCCCTAGCGGGGGGGCCTACAATGAGCAGTTCTTC NA TRBV7-3 TRBD2 TRBJ2-1
CATSSVPPRRASGNQPQHF TGTGCCACCAGCAGCGTGCCACCTCGGAGGGCCAGTGGCAATCAGCCCCAGCATTTT NA TRBV15 NA TRBJ1-5
CSVGVGRNGYTF TGCAGCGTTGGGGTCGGCAGGAATGGCTACACCTTC NA TRBV29-1 NA TRBJ1-2
CASRRDSHTDTQYF TGTGCCAGCCGCAGGGACAGTCACACAGATACGCAGTATTTT once TRBV7-9 TRBD1 TRBJ2-3
CASSRIGQGASGELFF TGCGCCAGCAGCCGCATCGGACAGGGGGCGTCGGGGGAGCTGTTTTTT NA TRBV5-1 TRBD1 TRBJ2-2
CSVENLVRTDTQYF TGCAGCGTTGAAAACCTTGTGAGGACAGATACGCAGTATTTT NA TRBV29-1 NA TRBJ2-3
CASSPRQGDPTNQPQHF TGTGCCAGCAGCCCTCGACAGGGCGACCCCACCAATCAGCCCCAGCATTTT NA TRBV5-8 TRBD1 TRBJ1-5
CASSPAGTADEKLFF TGCGCCAGCAGCCCCGCCGGGACAGCAGATGAAAAACTGTTTTTT NA TRBV5-1 TRBD1 TRBJ1-4
CASSDNLVNYGYTF TGTGCCAGCAGCGACAACCTGGTTAACTATGGCTACACCTTC NA TRBV28 NA TRBJ1-2
CAISESGTLDGYTF TGTGCCATCAGTGAGTCGGGGACACTTGATGGCTACACCTTC once TRBV10-3 NA TRBJ1-2
CASSLSGSGANVLTF TGTGCCAGCAGTTTGTCCGGCTCTGGGGCCAACGTCCTGACTTTC NA TRBV27 NA TRBJ2-6
CASSLGHSGANVLTF TGTGCCAGCAGCTTGGGCCACTCTGGGGCCAACGTCCTGACTTTC NA TRBV7-9 NA TRBJ2-6
CASSLLGDAATEAFF TGTGCCAGCAGCTTATTGGGAGACGCGGCCACTGAAGCTTTCTTT once TRBV7-2 NA TRBJ1-1
CASSPHALRRAWGETQYF TGTGCCAGCAGCCCACACGCCCTCAGGAGGGCTTGGGGGGAGACCCAGTACTTC few TRBV14 NA TRBJ2-5
CASSKDMSSYEQYF TGCGCCAGCAGTAAGGACATGAGCTCCTACGAGCAGTACTTC once TRBV10-1 NA TRBJ2-7
CAISDRGSQETQYF TGTGCCATCAGTGACAGGGGTAGCCAAGAGACCCAGTACTTC NA TRBV10-3 NA TRBJ2-5
CASILGQLYGYTF TGTGCCAGCATCCTTGGACAGCTCTATGGCTACACCTTC NA TRBV2 NA TRBJ1-2
CASSTGTGTDEQFF TGTGCCAGCAGCACCGGGACAGGTACAGATGAGCAGTTCTTC NA TRBV11-1 TRBD1 TRBJ2-1
CASSLDRGEAFF TGTGCCAGCAGTTTGGACAGGGGTGAAGCTTTCTTT NA TRBV5-4 TRBD1 TRBJ1-1
CASSLVGAKIGYF TGTGCCAGCAGCTTGGTAGGGGCCAAAATAGGGTACTTC NA TRBV5-6 NA TRBJ2-7
CASSKGGQGAGANTEAFF TGTGCCAGCAGCAAAGGGGGACAGGGGGCGGGGGCGAACACTGAAGCTTTCTTT NA TRBV21-1 NA TRBJ1-1
CASVRETGILGGYTF TGTGCCAGTGTACGTGAGACCGGGATCCTCGGGGGCTACACCTTC few TRBV19 NA TRBJ1-2
CASSIFGQGWKETQYF TGTGCCAGTAGTATTTTCGGACAGGGGTGGAAAGAGACCCAGTACTTC NA TRBV19 TRBD1 TRBJ2-5
CASSWGQGVNQPQHF TGTGCCAGCAGCTGGGGACAGGGGGTAAATCAGCCCCAGCATTTT NA TRBV7-2 TRBD1 TRBJ1-5
CASSVLGGTDTQYF TGTGCCAGCAGCGTACTGGGAGGCACAGATACGCAGTATTTT NA TRBV9 NA TRBJ2-3
CAISGYGDTQYF TGTGCCATCAGTGGTTACGGAGATACGCAGTATTTT NA TRBV10-3 NA TRBJ2-3
CASSPTGAEVTF TGTGCCAGCTCACCGACAGGGGCGGAGGTTACCTTC NA TRBV18 TRBD1 TRBJ1-2
CASSLGGGNSGANVLTF TGTGCCAGCAGCTTAGGCGGGGGGAACTCTGGGGCCAACGTCCTGACTTTC once TRBV7-2 TRBD2 TRBJ2-6
CASSTGTSGRASSINEQFF TGTGCCAGCAGTACCGGGACTAGCGGGAGGGCCTCTTCAATCAATGAGCAGTTCTTC NA TRBV28 TRBD2 TRBJ2-1
CASSLGGGGYTGELFF TGTGCCAGCAGCTTAGGCGGGGGGGGATACACCGGGGAGCTGTTTTTT NA TRBV7-2 TRBD2 TRBJ2-2
CASSPTGTFYDGYTF TGTGCCAGCAGTCCGACAGGGACTTTCTACGATGGCTACACCTTC NA TRBV6-5 TRBD1 TRBJ1-2
CASSTGLAGVSIGETQYF TGTGCCAGCTCAACAGGACTAGCGGGGGTTTCGATAGGGGAGACCCAGTACTTC once TRBV18 TRBD2 TRBJ2-5
CASSLDRDTEAFF TGCGCCAGCAGCTTGGACCGCGACACTGAAGCTTTCTTT few TRBV5-1 NA TRBJ1-1
CASSSNSEAYGYTF TGTGCCAGCAGCTCCAACAGTGAAGCCTATGGCTACACCTTC NA TRBV5-4 NA TRBJ1-2
CASSLQAGVSSYEQYF TGTGCCAGCAGCCTACAAGCAGGGGTAAGCTCCTACGAGCAGTACTTC NA TRBV7-2 NA TRBJ2-7
CASSLYLAGYYYEQYF TGTGCCAGCAGTTTATACCTAGCGGGCTACTACTACGAGCAGTACTTC NA TRBV27 TRBD2 TRBJ2-7
CAISESSSTVTEAFF TGTGCCATCAGTGAGTCCTCATCGACAGTCACTGAAGCTTTCTTT few TRBV10-3 NA TRBJ1-1
CASSGDRGIGSDTEAFF TGTGCCAGCAGTGGCGACAGGGGAATCGGTAGTGACACTGAAGCTTTCTTT NA TRBV2 TRBD1 TRBJ1-1
CASSGTSGRLTSDEQYF TGTGCCAGCAGTGGGACTAGCGGGAGGTTGACCTCCGACGAGCAGTACTTC NA TRBV2 TRBD2 TRBJ2-7
CASSYQTGDQPQHF TGTGCCAGCAGTTACCAGACAGGGGATCAGCCCCAGCATTTT NA TRBV6-5 TRBD1 TRBJ1-5
CASTTLGGAGQPQHF TGTGCCAGCACCACTTTGGGAGGGGCAGGACAGCCCCAGCATTTT NA TRBV2 NA TRBJ1-5